The clone carrying this T cell receptor beta chain is a singleton in its sample. The data are from a study of PD-L1 blockade in urothelial cancer. The repertoire was sequenced with immunoSEQ multiplex PCR; TCRdb's copy has only in-frame clones and lacks some. In the table there are roughly 20,000 clones, around 90% of which are singletons. The specimen was PBMCs, collected around atezolizumab (anti-PD-L1) treatment. The clonotype was recovered from a woman aged 60-75 years with urothelial cancer.

The CDR3 reads CASSLEDRGRGRYGYTF. For the CDR3, the DNA is TGTGCCAGCAGCTTAGAAGACAGGGGGCGTGGACGTTATGGCTACACCTTC. The chain recombines TRBV7-9 with TRBJ1-2, with 10 bases lining up with TRBD1. After removal of 1 base from V and 5 bases from J, the junction contained 10 bases not matched to a gene. This CDR3 spans 17 amino acids. Germline V gene data show CDR1 as SEHNR and CDR2 as FQNEAQ (reference sequence).